These 17 T cell receptor beta chains originate from one sample sequenced in a study of T cell changes during pregnancy in multiple sclerosis. Produced via immunoSEQ multiplex PCR; TCRdb's table is partial and in-frame only. Of 40,000 to 45,000 clones listed, approximately 91% are singletons. Here the sequenced sample was CD8+ T cells from peripheral blood mononuclear cells, taken in the third trimester of pregnancy. The receptors shown here come from a female donor with multiple sclerosis, enrolled in a pregnancy study.

The chain links TRBV6-5 to TRBJ2-1; D is uncertain. The ends were cut back, 2 bases at V and 0 bases at J, with 11 bases in the middle. CDR1 is MNHEY, CDR2 SVGAGI, per germline. CDR3 length: 16 amino acids. DNA of the CDR3: TGTGCCAGCAGTTACGACCAGGCAGGCTCCTACAATGAGCAGTTCTTC. It codes for CASSYDQAGSYNEQFF.

The chain carries TRBV30 and TRBJ1-4, with D perhaps TRBD1 (5 bases). The V gene lost 2 bases and the J gene lost 4 bases, with 14 bases spanning the gap. CDR1 and CDR2 (germline): GTSNPN, SVGIG (reference sequence). This CDR3 is built from 15 residues. For the CDR3, the DNA is TGTGCCTGGAGTTTGGGGCAGGGCTATAATGAAAAACTGTTTTTT. Amino acids: CAWSLGQGYNEKLFF.

V usage is TRBV28 and J usage is TRBJ1-2; a possible D gene is TRBD1 (6 bases). This CDR3 has 15 residues. V lost 5 bases and J lost 0, with 13 bases in between. Germline values: CDR1 MDHEN, CDR2 SYDVKM. CDR3 coding DNA: TGTGCCAGCAGTGTCCGGGACAAAGCTAACTATGGCTACACCTTC. It translates to CASSVRDKANYGYTF.

The rearrangement links TRBV28 to TRBJ2-3; D is unclear. Germline CDR1 is MDHEN and CDR2 is SYDVKM. V was clipped by 2 bases and J by 5 bases, with 11 bases between them. This CDR3 spans 14 amino acids. CDR3 loop: CASSLRRPEDTQYF. In DNA, the CDR3 is TGTGCCAGCAGTTTAAGGCGGCCGGAAGATACGCAGTATTTT.

J is TRBJ1-1 and V is TRBV4-1; D possibly corresponds to TRBD1 (6 bases). This CDR3 is built from 14 residues. Germline loops: CDR1 MGHRA, CDR2 YSYEKL. V lost 3 bases and J 11 bases, leaving 19 bases between the germline ends. CDR3 coding DNA: TGCGCCAGCAGCCAGTACGAACAGGGTCCCCAGGCTTTCTTT. It yields the protein CASSQYEQGPQAFF.

The chain carries TRBV18 and TRBJ1-2, with TRBD1 identical over 9 bases. The CDR3 contains 13 residues. The V gene end was trimmed by 5 bases and the J gene end by 4 bases; junction bases not matched to a gene: 2. Germline CDR1 reads KGHSH; CDR2 reads LQKENI. CDR3 coding DNA: TGTGCCAGCTCAGGGACAGGGACCTATGGCTACACCTTC. Residues: CASSGTGTYGYTF.

The J gene is TRBJ2-3, the V gene TRBV7-2, with TRBD1 identical over 8 bases. Germline values: CDR1 SGHTA, CDR2 FQGNSA. The CDR3 consists of 16 residues. Trimming cost V 5 bases and J 3 bases; bases outside gene matches: 10. CDR3 coding DNA: TGTGCCAGCAGCGCCCTCAGACAGGGGATTACAGATACGCAGTATTTT. Amino acid sequence: CASSALRQGITDTQYF.

Worth noting for this clone: One end of the junction does not line up with germline, which may come from a read error. V gene TRBV7-7 combines with J gene TRBJ1-5; 9 positions agree with TRBD1. Germline V lookup: CDR1 SSHAT, CDR2 FNYEAQ (reference sequence). The CDR3 contains 16 residues. The CDR3 spells CASSLVRQGDNQPQHF. In nucleotides, the CDR3 is TGTGCTAGCAGCTTAGTTAGACAGGGGGACAATCAGCCCCAGCATTTT.

V usage is TRBV30 and J usage is TRBJ1-4; 7 bases are a match to TRBD1. Per the germline V gene, CDR1 is GTSNPN and CDR2 is SVGIG (reference sequence). J was trimmed by 0 bases and V by 3 bases; bases with no gene match: 25. The CDR3 has 22 amino acids. The CDR3 bases are TGTGCCTGGAGAATTACTTCCCCGGGACAGCTTACCCCACATGCAACTAATGAAAAACTGTTTTTT. It specifies CAWRITSPGQLTPHATNEKLFF.

The chain is built from TRBV19 and TRBJ1-2, with 10 bases that match TRBD1. There are 13 residues in the CDR3. Germline V gene data show CDR1 as LNHDA and CDR2 as SQIVND (reference sequence). With 8 bases clipped from V and 5 bases from J, the junction kept 5 bases outside the gene matches. CDR3 sequence reads: CASQDRGGYGYTF. The CDR3 nucleotides read TGTGCCAGTCAGGACAGGGGGGGGTATGGCTACACCTTC. The whole variable domain, remainder taken from reference TRBV19 and TRBJ1-2, is DGGITQSPKYLFRKEGQNVTLSCEQNLNHDAMYWYRQDPGQGLRLIYYSQIVNDFQKGDIAEGYSVSREKKESFPLTVTSAQKNPTAFYLCASQDRGGYGYTFGSGTRLTVV.

V usage is TRBV28 and J usage is TRBJ2-1; a weak D match, TRBD2 (6 bases). CDR3 size: 14 residues. The V end lost 7 bases, the J end lost 8 bases, and 18 bases lay between the germline ends. Germline values: CDR1 MDHEN, CDR2 SYDVKM. CDR3 DNA: TGTGCCAGCAATGTTGTAGCGGCGCGTGATGAGCAGTTCTTC. Amino acid sequence: CASNVVAARDEQFF.

This sequence joins TRBV5-8 and TRBJ2-3; 11 nucleotides agree with TRBD2. The CDR3 totals 16 residues. V was clipped by 4 bases and J by 1 base; unmatched bases: 5. Looked up from germline, CDR1 is SGHTS and CDR2 is YDEGEE. The CDR3 nucleotides read TGTGCCAGCAGCAGTGGGACTAGCGGAGGCACAGATACGCAGTATTTT. Translating it yields CASSSGTSGGTDTQYF.

This clone was observed a handful of times. The genes are TRBV6-4 and TRBJ1-2, with 7 bases aligning to TRBD1. The germline CDR1 and CDR2 sequences are MRHNA and SNTAGT. The CDR3 totals 13 residues. The junction had 7 bases not matched to a gene; V was cut back by 6 bases and J by 6 bases. As DNA, the CDR3 is TGTGCCAGCAGCCCTACAGGGGTCGATGGCTACACCTTC. This encodes CASSPTGVDGYTF.

This chain uses TRBV5-8 with TRBJ2-7; possibly TRBD2 for D (6 bases). Germline CDR1 is SGHTS and CDR2 is YDEGEE. Trimming removed 6 bases at V and 5 bases at J, with 24 bases between. This CDR3 comprises 16 residues. The CDR3 loop reads CASNLLFGTESHEQYF. The CDR3 DNA sequence: TGTGCCAGCAACCTCCTCTTCGGGACTGAATCCCACGAGCAGTACTTC.

The rearrangement joins TRBV11-2 to TRBJ1-4; 8 bases line up with TRBD1. After removal of 4 bases from V and 4 bases from J, the junction contained 5 bases not matched to a gene. CDR1 is SGHAT, CDR2 FQNNGV, per germline. CDR3 length: 15 amino acids. The CDR3 sequence: CASSSRGHNNEKLFF. In DNA, the CDR3 is TGTGCCAGCAGCTCCAGGGGGCATAATAATGAAAAACTGTTTTTT. Full variable domain (remainder filled in from reference TRBV11-2 and TRBJ1-4): EAGVAQSPRYKIIEKRQSVAFWCNPISGHATLYWYQQILGQGPKLLIQFQNNGVVDDSQLPKDRFSAERLKGVDSTLKIQPAKLEDSAVYLCASSSRGHNNEKLFFGSGTQLSVL.

The V and J genes are TRBV4-3 and TRBJ1-6; D perhaps matches TRBD1 (5 bases). The CDR3 runs 15 residues. Germline CDR1 LGHNA, CDR2 YSLEER. Trimming removed 1 base from V and 5 bases from J, with 9 bases in between. The CDR3 DNA is TGCGCCAGCAGCCAAGGGTCGACAGATAATTCACCCCTCCACTTT. This translates into CASSQGSTDNSPLHF.

J is TRBJ1-1 and V is TRBV4-3; 10 bases are shared with TRBD1. There are 18 residues in the CDR3. Trimming cost V 0 bases and J 4 bases; bases outside gene matches: 11. Germline V gene data show CDR1 as LGHNA and CDR2 as YSLEER. The CDR3 region has the DNA TGCGCCAGCAGCCAAGATGGGGGCGGACAGGGGGATGGCACTGAAGCTTTCTTT. Protein product: CASSQDGGGQGDGTEAFF.